The 21 T cell receptor beta chains below come from one sample, sequenced in a study of cytomegalovirus exposure and HLA in healthy donors. Produced via immunoSEQ multiplex PCR; TCRdb's table is partial and in-frame only. Of over 130,000 clones listed, around 90% are singletons. Sequenced material: PBMCs. These receptors were collected from a man between 18 and 35 years old in good health and CMV-seropositive.

The J gene is TRBJ2-2, the V gene TRBV6-1, with D tentatively TRBD2 (5 bases). CDR1 is MNHNS and CDR2 is SASEGT in the germline V gene. Trimming took off 5 bases at V and 1 base at J, with 11 bases between the two ends. This CDR3 region has 15 residues. CDR3: CASSKLELNTGELFF. CDR3 in DNA: TGTGCCAGCAGTAAACTAGAACTGAACACCGGGGAGCTGTTTTTT.

This clone was seen once. The chain recombines TRBV7-9 with TRBJ1-2; D not certain. Looked up from germline, CDR1 is SEHNR and CDR2 is FQNEAQ (reference sequence). Trimming shortened V by 10 bases and J by 7 bases, and 16 bases separated the two germline ends. The CDR3 loop spans 12 amino acids. CDR3 amino acids: CATGYTSGGYTF. DNA of the CDR3: TGTGCCACCGGATACACTTCGGGTGGCTACACCTTC.

The J gene is TRBJ1-6, the V gene TRBV11-2; tentative D call: TRBD1 (6 bases). This CDR3 contains 14 residues. Germline V CDR1 and CDR2: SGHAT, FQNNGV. V lost 3 bases and J 7 bases, leaving 10 bases between the germline ends. CDR3 bases: TGTGCCAGCAGCTTGGGACAAATAAATTCACCCCTCCACTTT. It is translated as CASSLGQINSPLHF.

The rearrangement links TRBV5-4 to TRBJ2-5; 9 bases line up with TRBD2. This CDR3 has 15 amino acids. V shed 4 bases and J 4 bases; nucleotides not matched to a gene: 8. The germline CDR1 and CDR2 sequences are SGHNT and YYREEE (reference sequence). The CDR3, as DNA: TGTGCCAGCAGCCGCGGGCGGGAGGGCCGAGAGACCCAGTACTTC. Its translation: CASSRGREGRETQYF. The full variable domain, completed using reference TRBV5-4 and TRBJ2-5, is ETGVTQSPTHLIKTRGQQVTLRCSSQSGHNTVSWYQQALGQGPQFIFQYYREEENGRGNFPPRFSGLQFPNYSSELNVNALELDDSALYLCASSRGREGRETQYFGPGTRLLVL.

This sequence joins TRBV27 and TRBJ2-2; D is uncertain. The CDR3 loop spans 13 amino acids. Germline V CDR1 and CDR2: MNHEY, SMNVEV (reference sequence). V was clipped by 6 bases and J by 7 bases, with 12 bases between them. CDR3 sequence reads: CASSPPGNGELFF. In nucleotides, the CDR3 is TGTGCCAGCAGCCCTCCAGGAAACGGGGAGCTGTTTTTT.

The chain employs TRBV19 and TRBJ1-2, with D uncertain. Between the trimmed V and J ends, which lost 6 bases and 4 bases, there was a span of 12 bases. The CDR3 loop spans 13 amino acids. CDR1 LNHDA and CDR2 SQIVND come from the germline V gene (reference sequence). The CDR3 is CASSRRNSYGYTF. The CDR3 nucleotides read TGTGCCAGTAGCCGACGGAACAGCTATGGCTACACCTTC.

The chain has TRBV11-2 and TRBJ2-4, with TRBD1 matching over 7 bases. This CDR3 has 13 residues. Per the germline V gene, CDR1 is SGHAT and CDR2 is FQNNGV. The ends lost 2 bases at V and 12 bases at J; junction bases unmatched: 7. In DNA, the CDR3 is TGTGCCAGCAGCTTAACCCCACAGGGGAGTCAGTACTTC. It encodes CASSLTPQGSQYF. Full variable domain (rest looked up from reference TRBV11-2 and TRBJ2-4): EAGVAQSPRYKIIEKRQSVAFWCNPISGHATLYWYQQILGQGPKLLIQFQNNGVVDDSQLPKDRFSAERLKGVDSTLKIQPAKLEDSAVYLCASSLTPQGSQYFGAGTRLSVL.

The rearrangement links TRBV5-4 to TRBJ2-5, with D possibly being TRBD1 (5 bases). The germline V gene encodes CDR1 SGHNT and CDR2 YYREEE (reference sequence). This CDR3 contains 13 residues. Trimming removed 1 base from V and 2 bases from J, with 6 bases in between. This chain's CDR3 is CASSLPGQETQYF. For the CDR3, the DNA is TGTGCCAGCAGCTTGCCAGGGCAAGAGACCCAGTACTTC.

The V call is TRBV5-6, the J call TRBJ1-4; 7 bases map to TRBD1. The CDR3 has 13 amino acids. With 4 bases clipped from V and 6 bases from J, the junction kept 3 bases outside the gene matches. CDR1 is SGHDT, CDR2 YYEEEE, per germline. The CDR3: CASSETGYEKLFF. Written as DNA, the CDR3 is TGTGCCAGCAGCGAGACAGGGTATGAAAAACTGTTTTTT. The full variable domain, in which reference TRBV5-6 and TRBJ1-4 provide the parts outside the CDR3, is DAGVTQSPTHLIKTRGQQVTLRCSPKSGHDTVSWYQQALGQGPQFIFQYYEEEERQRGNFPDRFSGHQFPNYSSELNVNALLLGDSALYLCASSETGYEKLFFGSGTQLSVL.

The chain combines TRBV27 with TRBJ2-7, with a tentative D call TRBD2 (6 bases). V was cut by 4 bases and J by 2 bases, with 21 bases left in between. Germline V CDR1 and CDR2: MNHEY, SMNVEV (reference sequence). The CDR3 extends over 17 amino acids. The CDR3 DNA follows: TGTGCCAGCAGTTCCCTAGGACTACCCAAAAGCGCCTACGAGCAGTACTTC. Translation gives CASSSLGLPKSAYEQYF.

In this sample, this clone turned up a few times. The gene calls are TRBV15 and TRBJ2-2, with D maybe TRBD2 (6 bases). With 2 bases removed from V and 3 bases from J, the gap between germline ends came to 13 bases. Germline V gives CDR1 LNHNV, CDR2 YYDKDF (reference sequence). The CDR3 sequence is 16 residues long. CDR3 region: CATSRPRELYTGELFF. CDR3 DNA: TGTGCCACCAGCAGACCACGGGAGCTTTACACCGGGGAGCTGTTTTTT.

V gene TRBV5-4 combines with J gene TRBJ2-7; no clear D gene. CDR1 and CDR2 from the germline V gene are SGHNT and YYREEE (reference sequence). The CDR3 length is 12 residues. Trimming removed 0 bases from V and 6 bases from J, with 7 bases in between. DNA for the CDR3: TGTGCCAGCAGCTTGGGGGCCGGCGAGCAGTACTTC. Residues: CASSLGAGEQYF.

The CDR3 is CASSPQGQAGYEQYF. CDR3 DNA sequence: TGTGCCAGCAGCCCTCAGGGACAGGCGGGATACGAGCAGTACTTC. The chain employs TRBV7-2 and TRBJ2-7; 8 bases are shared with TRBD1. The CDR3 totals 15 residues. Trimming cost V 5 bases and J 4 bases; bases outside gene matches: 10. CDR1 SGHTA and CDR2 FQGNSA come from the germline V gene.

The V and J genes are TRBV25-1 and TRBJ1-1, with D possibly matching TRBD1 (5 bases). V lost 5 bases, J lost 7 bases, and 14 bases lay in between. CDR1 is MGHDK and CDR2 is SYGVNS in the germline V gene. The CDR3 loop spans 13 amino acids. DNA for the CDR3: TGTGCCAGCAGTATTACAGGAGCCGATGAAGCTTTCTTT. Its translation: CASSITGADEAFF.

The rearrangement links TRBV6-5 to TRBJ1-1, with no clear D. V was trimmed by 2 bases and J by 3 bases, leaving 10 bases between them. CDR3 length: 14 amino acids. The germline CDR1 and CDR2 sequences are MNHEY and SVGAGI. The CDR3 spells CASSYAGKDTEAFF. The DNA for the CDR3 is TGTGCCAGCAGTTACGCGGGGAAGGACACTGAAGCTTTCTTT.

The chain uses TRBV9 and TRBJ2-3; the match to TRBD2 covers 9 bases. Trimming took 5 bases from V and 2 from J; bases not matched to a gene: 6. Germline loops: CDR1 SGDLS, CDR2 YYNGEE. The CDR3 covers 15 residues. CDR3 sequence (DNA): TGTGCCAGCAGGCCCGCGGGGGGGGCCACAGATACGCAGTATTTT. It translates to CASRPAGGATDTQYF.

The chain employs TRBV7-3 and TRBJ1-2, with no clear D. Between the trimmed V and J ends, which lost 5 bases and 5 bases, there was a span of 18 bases. Germline V gene lookup returns CDR1 SGHTA and CDR2 FQGTGA. There are 15 residues in the CDR3. The CDR3: CASSGRGSLGYGYTF. As DNA, the CDR3 is TGTGCCAGCAGCGGTCGAGGAAGTCTAGGATATGGCTACACCTTC. The complete variable domain, with remaining parts taken from reference TRBV7-3 and TRBJ1-2, reads GAGVSQTPSNKVTEKGKYVELRCDPISGHTALYWYRQSLGQGPEFLIYFQGTGAADDSGLPNDRFFAVRPEGSVSTLKIQRTERGDSAVYLCASSGRGSLGYGYTFGSGTRLTVV.

This rearrangement joins TRBV19 to TRBJ1-1; TRBD1 aligns across 8 bases. The germline gives CDR1 LNHDA, CDR2 SQIVND (reference sequence). The CDR3 loop spans 16 amino acids. V shed 4 bases and J 2 bases; nucleotides not matched to a gene: 9. As DNA, the CDR3 is TGTGCCAGTAGTACGGACAGGGAGGTGGTCAACACTGAAGCTTTCTTT. Protein sequence: CASSTDREVVNTEAFF.

The chain links TRBV5-1 to TRBJ2-2; maybe TRBD2 (5 bases). Germline CDR1 reads SGHRS; CDR2 reads YFSETQ. The CDR3 totals 17 residues. The V gene lost 1 base and the J gene lost 3 bases, with 16 bases spanning the gap. The CDR3 DNA reads TGCGCCAGCAGCTTGAGCGTGGCGGGCCGGGACACCGGGGAGCTGTTTTTT. Protein: CASSLSVAGRDTGELFF.

This clone was detected only once. The chain has TRBV18 and TRBJ1-5; D is possibly TRBD1 (5 bases). The V end was cut by 4 bases, the J end by 6 bases, with 13 bases between. This CDR3 is 14 amino acids long. Germline values: CDR1 KGHSH, CDR2 LQKENI. CDR3 sequence reads: CASSLREGCQPQHF. In DNA, the CDR3 is TGTGCCAGCTCACTACGGGAGGGGTGTCAGCCCCAGCATTTT.

This sequence joins TRBV18 and TRBJ1-2; D is ambiguous. Trimming removed 0 bases at V and 8 bases at J, with 13 bases between. This CDR3 is built from 14 residues. CDR1 and CDR2 from the germline V gene are KGHSH and LQKENI. In DNA form, the CDR3 reads TGTGCCAGCTCACCACCGGTAGACCAAGCGGGCTACACCTTC. Its protein product is CASSPPVDQAGYTF.